These 27 T cell receptor beta chains came from one sample sequenced in a study of blood T cell repertoires in COVID-19. Only in-frame clones appear in the TCRdb table, and some are missing; sequencing was by immunoSEQ multiplex PCR. The table shows about 230,000 clones, with 84% occurring only once. The sample comprised peripheral blood. These receptors were collected from a man between 40 and 49 years old who had recovered from COVID-19.

This clone has only a few counts. CDR3: CASSVGPGSTNSPLHF. The CDR3 DNA sequence: TGTGCCAGCAGCGTAGGTCCCGGGAGCACTAATTCACCCCTCCACTTT. This chain uses TRBV9 with TRBJ1-6, with no clear D. Trimming stripped 0 bases from V and 6 bases from J, with 13 bases between. The CDR3 sequence is 16 residues long. Germline assignment: CDR1 SGDLS and CDR2 YYNGEE.

The rearrangement joins TRBV27 to TRBJ2-7; 11 positions agree with TRBD1. With 6 bases clipped from V and 5 bases from J, the junction kept 15 bases outside the gene matches. The CDR3 has 17 residues. Germline V CDR1 and CDR2: MNHEY, SMNVEV (reference sequence). The CDR3 region is CASSRNNRDRGVHEQYF. DNA of the CDR3: TGTGCCAGCAGCCGTAATAACCGGGACAGGGGGGTGCACGAGCAGTACTTC.

There are a few counts of this clone. This chain connects TRBV4-1 to TRBJ1-2; 9 nucleotides agree with TRBD1. The CDR3 extends over 13 amino acids. Germline loops: CDR1 MGHRA, CDR2 YSYEKL. Trimming took 4 bases from V and 7 from J; bases not matched to a gene: 4. Here the CDR3 reads CASSLVGQGGYTF. The CDR3 bases are TGCGCCAGCAGCCTCGTGGGACAGGGTGGCTACACCTTC.

This clone was counted ten times or more. The chain uses TRBV3-1 (or the pseudogene TRBV3-2) and TRBJ2-7, with D possibly matching TRBD2 (6 bases). V lost 1 base to trimming and J lost 6 bases, with 10 bases between them. The germline V gene encodes CDR1 LGHDT and CDR2 YNNKEL (reference sequence). This CDR3 contains 13 residues. CDR3 sequence: CASSQGRDGEQYF. CDR3 nucleotide sequence: TGTGCCAGCAGCCAAGGGCGGGACGGCGAGCAGTACTTC.

This chain uses TRBV12-5 with TRBJ1-1, with D perhaps TRBD1 (6 bases). V lost 2 bases and J lost 7, with 17 bases in between. The germline gives CDR1 LGHNT, CDR2 FRNRAP. This CDR3 comprises 15 residues. As DNA, the CDR3 is TGTGCTAGTGGTTTGCCGCTAACGGACAGCGTTGAAGCTTTCTTT. It is translated as CASGLPLTDSVEAFF.

This rearrangement joins TRBV28 to TRBJ2-2, with TRBD2 matching over 7 bases. Unmatched junction bases numbered 5, after V lost 8 bases and J lost 5 bases. This CDR3 has 13 amino acids. CDR1 is MDHEN, CDR2 SYDVKM, per germline. The CDR3 DNA reads as TGTGCCAGCGAATGGGGAGGGACCGGGGAGCTGTTTTTT. Translation gives CASEWGGTGELFF.

CDR3 sequence: CASSQDVRDRMYNEQFF. The CDR3 DNA reads TGTGCCAGCAGCCAAGATGTGAGGGATCGCATGTACAATGAGCAGTTCTTC. The chain couples TRBV3-1 (or the pseudogene TRBV3-2) to TRBJ2-1; maybe TRBD2 (5 bases). Germline V CDR1 and CDR2: LGHDT, YNNKEL (reference sequence). V gave up 0 bases and J gave up 4 bases, with 16 bases separating them. CDR3 length: 17 amino acids.

V is TRBV27 and J is TRBJ1-1; perhaps TRBD1 as D (5 bases). The germline gives CDR1 MNHEY, CDR2 SMNVEV (reference sequence). This CDR3 contains 14 residues. The V end lost 4 bases, the J end lost 3 bases, and 12 bases lay between the germline ends. The CDR3 loop is CASSSPQVHTEAFF. Here the CDR3 DNA reads TGTGCCAGCAGTTCCCCACAGGTTCACACTGAAGCTTTCTTT.

This clone has only one observation. V usage is TRBV6-5 and J usage is TRBJ2-5; D is undetermined. The germline gives CDR1 MNHEY, CDR2 SVGAGI. Trimming pared 7 bases from V and 2 bases from J, leaving 17 bases between. The CDR3 contains 15 residues. The CDR3 protein is CASIPFLGEQETQYF. CDR3 nucleotide sequence: TGTGCCAGCATTCCATTCCTGGGCGAGCAAGAGACCCAGTACTTC.

V gene TRBV7-8 combines with J gene TRBJ1-1; D not resolved. Germline-derived CDR1 and CDR2 are SGHVS and FQNEAQ. The ends were cut back, 5 bases at V and 5 bases at J, with 12 bases in the middle. The CDR3 sequence is 13 residues long. DNA for the CDR3: TGTGCCAGCAGCGCCCAACCCCGGACTGAAGCTTTCTTT. Protein product: CASSAQPRTEAFF.

The chain uses TRBV2 and TRBJ1-2, with D possibly TRBD1 on 5 matching bases. V lost 6 bases and J 1 base, leaving 12 bases between the germline ends. Germline V gives CDR1 SNHLY, CDR2 FYNNEI. The CDR3 extends over 14 amino acids. The CDR3 protein is CASSRGDLNYGYTF. The DNA of the CDR3 is TGTGCCAGCAGCCGCGGGGACCTTAACTATGGCTACACCTTC.

This clone occurred a few times. The chain employs TRBV6-6 and TRBJ2-7; 8 positions agree with TRBD2. Germline-derived CDR1 and CDR2 are MNHNY and SVGAGI (reference sequence). Losses at the gene ends were 4 bases for V and 5 bases for J; bases not matched to a gene: 1. The CDR3 covers 12 residues. In nucleotides, the CDR3 is TGTGCCAGCAGTTCGGGGGGGCACGAGCAGTACTTC. This gives the protein CASSSGGHEQYF.

The chain employs TRBV6-1 and TRBJ1-4; 7 bases are shared with TRBD1. In germline, CDR1 is MNHNS, CDR2 SASEGT. CDR3 length: 16 amino acids. V trimming: 4 bases; J trimming: 10 bases; junction bases outside the gene matches: 15. The CDR3 spells CASSVGTSGGWVKLFF. Written as DNA, the CDR3 is TGTGCCAGCAGTGTGGGAACCTCAGGGGGTTGGGTAAAACTGTTTTTT.

Points on this clone: Its ends do not fully match the called genes, so a read error is possible. The chain employs TRBV18 and TRBJ2-6; TRBD1 aligns across 7 bases. The CDR3 is made up of 13 amino acids. Germline loops: CDR1 KGHSH, CDR2 LQKENI. In DNA, the CDR3 is TGTGCCAGCTCACCACCGAGTTCGCGACAGGGATCCTTC. It specifies CASSPPSSRQGSF.

This sequence joins TRBV10-1 and TRBJ1-5; weak D call: TRBD1 (6 bases). Germline CDR1 reads WNHNN; CDR2 reads SYGVQD (reference sequence). Trimming stripped 3 bases from V and 4 bases from J, with 10 bases between. CDR3 length: 14 residues. The CDR3 region is CASSEGTQNQPQHF. CDR3 nucleotide sequence: TGCGCCAGCAGTGAAGGGACACAAAATCAGCCCCAGCATTTT.

This clone was picked up one time. J is TRBJ1-1 and V is TRBV11-3; D is ambiguous. V lost 3 bases and J 1 base, leaving 6 bases between the germline ends. CDR1 is SGHNT, CDR2 YENEEA, per germline. CDR3 length: 13 amino acids. The CDR3 DNA sequence: TGTGCCAGCAGCTTTCAGGCGAACACTGAAGCTTTCTTT. This translates into CASSFQANTEAFF.

The rearrangement joins TRBV11-2 to TRBJ2-3; 7 bases map to TRBD1. V lost 5 bases to trimming and J lost 5 bases; unmatched junction nucleotides: 19. Per germline, CDR1 SGHAT and CDR2 FQNNGV. CDR3 length: 18 amino acids. The CDR3 spells CASSINRGTGLRGDTQYF. Written as DNA, the CDR3 is TGTGCCAGCAGCATCAACAGGGGCACAGGGCTACGGGGAGATACGCAGTATTTT.

The CDR3 nucleotides are TGTGCCAGCAGTTACTCCGCAGGGAGGTATGGCTACACCTTC. Protein: CASSYSAGRYGYTF. The rearrangement uses TRBV6-5 and TRBJ1-2; D possibly corresponds to TRBD1 (5 bases). Germline-derived CDR1 and CDR2 are MNHEY and SVGAGI. This CDR3 has 14 residues. Trimming pared 0 bases from V and 5 bases from J, leaving 10 bases between.

CDR3 in amino acids: CASSYGRDYYGYTF. CDR3 sequence (DNA): TGTGCCAGCAGTTATGGTCGAGACTACTATGGCTACACCTTC. The V and J genes are TRBV6-1 and TRBJ1-2; D is uncertain. The germline V gene encodes CDR1 MNHNS and CDR2 SASEGT. This CDR3 region has 14 residues. Deletions cut 5 bases from V and 3 bases from J, with 13 bases between.

This chain links TRBV6-5 with TRBJ2-2; D gene ambiguous. V was shortened by 8 bases and J by 0 bases, with 10 bases between the two germline ends. The germline gives CDR1 MNHEY, CDR2 SVGAGI. The CDR3 is 14 residues long. CDR3 sequence reads: CASLQPPNTGELFF. As DNA, the CDR3 is TGTGCCAGCTTACAGCCACCGAACACCGGGGAGCTGTTTTTT.

The rearrangement links TRBV25-1 to TRBJ2-1; D might be TRBD1 (6 bases). The CDR3 consists of 13 residues. The V and J ends lost 3 bases and 9 bases respectively, with 12 bases between them. Germline V gene data show CDR1 as MGHDK and CDR2 as SYGVNS. CDR3 in DNA: TGTGCCAGCAGTGAGACAGGTCCTCGTGAGCAGTTCTTC. It yields the protein CASSETGPREQFF.

This chain uses TRBV12-2 with TRBJ1-2. TRBV12-2 is a pseudogene. The CDR3 is 14 amino acids. DNA for the CDR3: TGTGCAAGTCGCCCGGAATTCGGGGACTATGGCTACACCTTC. It codes for CASRPEFGDYGYTF.

The gene calls are TRBV27 and TRBJ2-7; the match to TRBD2 covers 8 bases. V trimming: 6 bases; J trimming: 2 bases; junction bases outside the gene matches: 6. Germline V gives CDR1 MNHEY, CDR2 SMNVEV (reference sequence). The CDR3 spans 14 residues. The CDR3 loop is CASRSPGLAYEQYF. CDR3 bases: TGTGCCAGCAGATCTCCGGGACTAGCCTACGAGCAGTACTTC.

The V call is TRBV5-1, the J call TRBJ1-4; 11 nucleotides line up with TRBD1. Trimming removed 4 bases from V and 1 base from J; junction bases left unmatched: 3. The CDR3 contains 16 residues. Looked up from germline, CDR1 is SGHRS and CDR2 is YFSETQ. The CDR3, as DNA: TGCGCCAGCAGCGGGGGACAGGGGGTAACTAATGAAAAACTGTTTTTT. Its protein product is CASSGGQGVTNEKLFF.

The chain joins TRBV7-2 to TRBJ2-3; 8 nucleotides agree with TRBD2. The junction had 6 bases not matched to a gene; V was cut back by 4 bases and J by 0 bases. Germline V CDR1 and CDR2: SGHTA, FQGNSA. This CDR3 is 16 amino acids long. The DNA of the CDR3 is TGTGCCAGCAGCTCCCGGCTAGCGGGTAGCACAGATACGCAGTATTTT. Amino acid sequence: CASSSRLAGSTDTQYF.

This chain joins TRBV11-3 and TRBJ2-5, with D possibly being TRBD2 (5 bases). The CDR3 consists of 13 residues. Germline lookup yields CDR1 SGHNT and CDR2 YENEEA. V was trimmed by 3 bases and J by 9 bases, leaving 14 bases between them. CDR3 in DNA: TGTGCCAGCAGCTTCTCAGGTCGGGGAGCCCAGTACTTC. Encoded protein: CASSFSGRGAQYF.

This clone appeared a single time. The chain recombines TRBV9 with TRBJ1-2; 10 bases are shared with TRBD1. The CDR3 extends over 14 amino acids. Germline trimming cut 3 bases from V and 3 bases from J; bases unmatched to any gene: 2. Per the germline V gene, CDR1 is SGDLS and CDR2 is YYNGEE. The CDR3 sequence: CASSADRGDYGYTF. The CDR3 DNA follows: TGTGCCAGCAGCGCGGACAGGGGGGACTATGGCTACACCTTC.